This TCR beta chain was retrieved from a study of human T cells and chemical hapten exposure. Whole-study findings and limits: Those TCRs sitting above 1 in 1000 frequency stayed the same with DPC sensitization.

CDR3 size: 13 residues. The germline V gene encodes CDR1 SGDLS and CDR2 YYNGEE. Trimming cost V 3 bases and J 2 bases, with 8 bases left between them. This clonotype occurred a few times. Antigen specificity is unknown. Time point in this sample: pre-sensitization, week 0. The treatment denotes: therapeutic diphenylcyclopropenone sensitization with weekly scalp DPC. TCRdb re-analysed the RACE reads in MiXCR, keeping a single row per CDR3 protein. The data hold around 120,000 distinct CDR3 sequences, with approximately 15% observed a single time. The source of this sequence is a woman under 30 with alopecia areata. Some clones in this sample may be carry-over from other donors' samples. The chain links TRBV9 to TRBJ2-5, with D possibly matching TRBD2 (5 bases). The material was whole blood, obtained in connection with sensitization to the hapten diphenylcyclopropenone (DPC). CDR3: CASSEAAQETQYF. The CDR3 DNA reads TGTGCCAGCAGCGAAGCGGCGCAAGAGACCCAGTACTTC.